This TCR beta chain was identified during a study of blood T cell repertoires in COVID-19. Study information: Samples came from the United States, Italy and Spain, spanning acute and convalescent COVID-19.

In the source study's methods: The authors estimated nucleated cell counts from reference gene primer amplification. Repertoires were generated with immunoSEQ multiplex PCR, while TCRdb's copy carries only in-frame clones and drops some. The V and J calls and clone size were taken over from that table, and D and trimming were inferred from the DNA. The data hold 150,000 or so clones, with roughly 80% observed a single time. In terms of age and location, participants ranged from about 18 to 95 years and lived in fewer than 30 US areas. Recovered Cohort 3 donors showed two negative PCRs, clearance, or symptom resolution. The sequence derives from a man aged 50 to 60 who had recovered from COVID-19. The sample comprised PBMCs or T cells enriched from blood (not recorded which).

CDR3 sequence: CASSRQPNTGELFF. The CDR3 DNA follows: TGTGCCAGTAGTAGACAGCCGAACACCGGGGAGCTGTTTTTT. The chain has TRBV19 and TRBJ2-2; perhaps TRBD1 as D (5 bases). Germline V CDR1 and CDR2: LNHDA, SQIVND (reference sequence). V lost 4 bases and J lost 0, with 6 bases in between. This CDR3 contains 14 residues.